This T cell receptor (beta chain) was profiled in a study of T-cell reconstitution after alpha-beta-depleted transplantation in children. Study results and limitations: Surviving thymic progenitors and recipient T cells were the source of high TCRbeta diversity at day 60 in some patients. A year had passed since transplant, and T-cell counts and diversity by then came mostly from newly produced T cells.

Researchers prepared the TCRbeta library using unique molecular identifiers, the study reports. MiXCR, run by TCRdb on the PCR reads, gives a single entry per CDR3 protein. This table holds 250,000 to 300,000 distinct CDR3 sequences, just over 7.5% found once. In germline, CDR1 is SGHAT, CDR2 FQDESV (reference sequence). Between the trimmed V and J ends, which lost 5 bases and 0 bases, there was a span of 22 bases. The CDR3 is 18 residues long. The sample holds many counts of this clonotype. Its target is unknown. Sequencing was performed on peripheral blood, taken 360 days after TCRalphabeta/CD19-depleted stem cell transplant. The TCR originated in a female patient aged 2-9 years who had a stem cell transplant for Fanconi anemia, so the T cells may come from the graft donor. The rearrangement uses TRBV11-1 and TRBJ1-1; maybe TRBD1 (6 bases). The CDR3 region is CASSPLGQGPPLNTEAFF. CDR3 DNA: TGTGCCAGCAGCCCTCTCGGGCAGGGGCCCCCTCTGAACACTGAAGCTTTCTTT.